Described below is a single T cell receptor beta chain sequence and its context. Across under 25 US areas, participants ranged in age from 18 to 89 years. The data are from a study of blood T cell repertoires in COVID-19. Clones were read by immunoSEQ multiplex PCR, and TCRdb kept only the in-frame ones, dropping some. This table holds roughly 250,000 clones, 80% to 90% found once. This clonotype originated in a woman aged 40 to 50 who had been exposed to COVID-19. The specimen sequenced was PBMCs or T cells enriched from blood (not recorded which).

In nucleotides, the CDR3 is TGTGCCAGCAGATCCCGACGAGGTTATGGCTACACCTTC. This encodes CASRSRRGYGYTF. This chain connects TRBV28 to TRBJ1-2, with D unclear. V was shortened by 6 bases and J by 5 bases, with 13 bases between the two germline ends. CDR1 is MDHEN and CDR2 is SYDVKM in the germline V gene. This CDR3 is 13 amino acids long.